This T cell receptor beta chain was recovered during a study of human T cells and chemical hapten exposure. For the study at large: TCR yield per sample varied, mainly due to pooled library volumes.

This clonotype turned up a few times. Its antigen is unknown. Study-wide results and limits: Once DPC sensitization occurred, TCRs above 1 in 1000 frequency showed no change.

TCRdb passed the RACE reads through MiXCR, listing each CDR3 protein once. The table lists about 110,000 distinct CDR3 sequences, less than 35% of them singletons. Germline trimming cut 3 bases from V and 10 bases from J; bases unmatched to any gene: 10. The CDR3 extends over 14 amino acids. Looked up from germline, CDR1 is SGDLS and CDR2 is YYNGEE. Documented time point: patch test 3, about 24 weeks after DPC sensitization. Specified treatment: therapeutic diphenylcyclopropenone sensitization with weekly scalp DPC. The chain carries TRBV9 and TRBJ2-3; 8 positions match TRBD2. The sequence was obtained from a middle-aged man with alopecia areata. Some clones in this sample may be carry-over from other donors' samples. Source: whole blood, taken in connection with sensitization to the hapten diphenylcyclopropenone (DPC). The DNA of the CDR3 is TGTGCCAGCAGCGAGGGACTAGAGAGGTTGGCGCAGTATTTT. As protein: CASSEGLERLAQYF.